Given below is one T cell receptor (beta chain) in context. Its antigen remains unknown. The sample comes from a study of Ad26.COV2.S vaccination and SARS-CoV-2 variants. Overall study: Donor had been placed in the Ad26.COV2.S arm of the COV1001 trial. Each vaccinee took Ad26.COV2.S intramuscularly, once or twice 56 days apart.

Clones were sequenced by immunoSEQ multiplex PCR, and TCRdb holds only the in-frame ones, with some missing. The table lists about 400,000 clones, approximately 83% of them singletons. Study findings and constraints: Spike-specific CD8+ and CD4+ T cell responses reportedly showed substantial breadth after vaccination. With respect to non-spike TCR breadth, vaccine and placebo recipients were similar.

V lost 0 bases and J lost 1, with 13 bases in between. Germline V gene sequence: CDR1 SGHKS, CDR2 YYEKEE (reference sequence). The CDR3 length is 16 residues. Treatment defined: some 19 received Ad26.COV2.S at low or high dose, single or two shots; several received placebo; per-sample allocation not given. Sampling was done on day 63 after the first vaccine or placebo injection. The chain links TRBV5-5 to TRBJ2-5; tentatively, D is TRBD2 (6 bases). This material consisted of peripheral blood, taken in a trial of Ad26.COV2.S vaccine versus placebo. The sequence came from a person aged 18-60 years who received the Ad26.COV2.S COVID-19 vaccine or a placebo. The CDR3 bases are TGTGCCAGCAGCTTGGGACTCGGGGGACCCCAAGAGACCCAGTACTTC. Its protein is CASSLGLGGPQETQYF.